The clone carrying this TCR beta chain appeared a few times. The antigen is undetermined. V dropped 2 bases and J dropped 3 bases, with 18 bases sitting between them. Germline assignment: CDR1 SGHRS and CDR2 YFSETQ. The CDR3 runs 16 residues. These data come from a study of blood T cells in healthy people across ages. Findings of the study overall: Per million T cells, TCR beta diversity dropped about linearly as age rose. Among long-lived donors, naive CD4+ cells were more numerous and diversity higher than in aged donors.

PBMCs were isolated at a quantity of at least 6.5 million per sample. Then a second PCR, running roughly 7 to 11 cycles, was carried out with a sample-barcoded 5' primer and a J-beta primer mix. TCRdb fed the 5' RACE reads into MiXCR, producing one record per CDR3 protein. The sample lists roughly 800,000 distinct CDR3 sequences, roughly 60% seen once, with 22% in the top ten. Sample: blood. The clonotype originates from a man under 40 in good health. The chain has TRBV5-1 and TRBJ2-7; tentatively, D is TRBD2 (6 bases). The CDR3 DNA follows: TGCGCCAGCAGCTTTCCGGGAGAGGACCTACTCTACGAGCAGTACTTC. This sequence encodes CASSFPGEDLLYEQYF.